The rows below give T cell receptor beta chains drawn from one sample of a study of regulatory T cells in long-lasting Graves disease. TCRdb processed the multiplex PCR reads anew with MiXCR; each CDR3 protein has one entry. The sample records hundreds of thousands of distinct CDR3 sequences, 15% to 17% being singletons. The source was peripheral blood mononuclear cells (PBMCs), collected at new diagnosis, from a patient treated with antithyroid drugs. Receptors were obtained from a female donor with Graves disease. Each CDR3 is given with its conserved first and last residue. D genes are given only for firm matches. Size is omitted from some rows. Given values are once, few, many or a class for expanded clones.

j_gene | v_gene | d_gene | abundance | CDR3nt | CDR3aa
TRBJ2-1 | TRBV28 | TRBD2 | many | TGTGCCAGCAGTTCCCCACGAGAGCGGGAAAATGAGCAGTTCTTC | CASSSPRERENEQFF
TRBJ1-3 | TRBV28 | . | few | TGTGCCAGCAGTTTAGCCCCAGGGAGGGGTGGAAACACCATATATTTT | CASSLAPGRGGNTIYF
TRBJ1-2 | TRBV6-1 | TRBD1 | few | TGTGCCAGCAGGCCGAGGAGGGGGCCGTCCTATGGCTACACCTTC | CASRPRRGPSYGYTF
TRBJ1-2 | TRBV20-1 | TRBD1 | many | TGCAGTGCTCTGCATTCAGGGGGCGCCAACTATGGCTACACCTTC | CSALHSGGANYGYTF
TRBJ2-2 | TRBV7-2 | . | many | TGTGCCAGCAGTGATAGACGGGAGAGGGATACCGGGGAGCTGTTTTTT | CASSDRRERDTGELFF
TRBJ2-1 | TRBV30 | . | many | TGTGCCTGGGCCAATGACAGGAGCTCCTACAATGAGCAGTTCTTC | CAWANDRSSYNEQFF
TRBJ2-7 | TRBV28 | . | . | TGTGCCAGCAGTTTGGATCCTCGGGGAGAGTACTTC | CASSLDPRGEYF
TRBJ2-1 | TRBV24-1 | TRBD1 | many | TGTGCCACCAGTGAGGCGGGACAGGGTACCTACAATGAGCAGTTCTTC | CATSEAGQGTYNEQFF
TRBJ1-2 | TRBV6-1 | . | many | TGTGCCACCTCACGGGGAGGTGGCAGTGGCTACACCTTC | CATSRGGGSGYTF
TRBJ1-6 | TRBV4-3 | TRBD1 | few | TGCGCCAGCAGCCCCGAGGGGGCAGATAATTCACCCCTCCACTTT | CASSPEGADNSPLHF
TRBJ2-1 | TRBV9 | . | many | TGTGCCAGCAGCGTAGCAGGGGATGAGCAGTTCTTC | CASSVAGDEQFF
TRBJ2-1 | TRBV13 | . | few | TGTGCCAGCAGCTTATACGGATATAGCTCCTACAATGAGCAGTTCTTC | CASSLYGYSSYNEQFF
TRBJ2-7 | TRBV28 | . | many | TGTGCCAGCAGTTTCGGGACCCTTGGTTACGAGCAGTACTTC | CASSFGTLGYEQYF
TRBJ2-3 | TRBV12-3/TRBV12-4 | . | many | TGTGCCAGCAGTCTCGGGGGCGCAGATACGCAGTATTTT | CASSLGGADTQYF
TRBJ2-1 | TRBV5-4 | TRBD2 | many | TGTGCCAGCAGCCCCAGCGGGACTAGCGAGAACAATGAGCAGTTCTTC | CASSPSGTSENNEQFF
TRBJ1-2 | TRBV12-3/TRBV12-4 | . | few | TGTGCCAGCAGTCCACTCAGGGAATTACATGGCTACACCTTC | CASSPLRELHGYTF
TRBJ2-2 | TRBV19 | TRBD1 | many | TGTGCCAGTAGTCTACACTCCGGGACAGGGGGCAACACCGGGGAGCTGTTTTTT | CASSLHSGTGGNTGELFF
TRBJ1-1 | TRBV20-1 | . | few | TGCAGTGCTAGAGATCCGGGAGGACAGTCGAACACTGAAGCTTTCTTT | CSARDPGGQSNTEAFF
TRBJ2-1 | TRBV7-9 | . | many | TGTGCCAGCAGTTGGGGCGCCTACAATGAGCAGTTCTTC | CASSWGAYNEQFF
TRBJ1-1 | TRBV12-3/TRBV12-4 | . | . | TGTGCCAGCAGTCCCCTTAGGGGGGATCGGAACACTGAAGCTTTCTTT | CASSPLRGDRNTEAFF
TRBJ1-1 | TRBV30 | . | many | TGTGCCACGCATGGCGGTGGGGGGGCTGAAGCTTTCTTT | CATHGGGGAEAFF
TRBJ1-2 | TRBV30 | . | . | TGTGCCTGGAGTGCCCTTGCAGGGAGCCTTGGCTACACCTTC | CAWSALAGSLGYTF
TRBJ2-3 | TRBV11-2 | . | many | TGTGCCAGCAGCTTAGGTGAGGGGAAGGTCACAGATACGCAGTATTTT | CASSLGEGKVTDTQYF
TRBJ2-3 | TRBV5-1 | TRBD2 | many | TGTGCCAGCAGCTTCTCGGCTAGCGGGTGGGCAGATACGCAGTATTTT | CASSFSASGWADTQYF
TRBJ2-1 | TRBV7-3 | . | many | TGTGCCAGCAGACCCTCCGGGACCCAGACCTACAATGAGCAGTTCTTC | CASRPSGTQTYNEQFF
TRBJ2-7 | TRBV7-9 | . | many | TGTGCCAGCAGCTCCGCGGGCCGAAAAGACTACGAGCAGTACTTC | CASSSAGRKDYEQYF
TRBJ2-1 | TRBV11-2 | . | few | TGTGCCAGCAGCTTAGGTTCGCTGAGCCCCCGTGATAAGTACTTC | CASSLGSLSPRDKYF
TRBJ2-7 | TRBV12-3/TRBV12-4 | . | few | TGTGCCAGCAGTTATTTATCCTACGAGCAGTACTTC | CASSYLSYEQYF
TRBJ1-5 | TRBV19 | TRBD1 | few | TGTGCCAGTAGTATATCCCCAGGGACAGGTCAGCCCCAGCATTTT | CASSISPGTGQPQHF
TRBJ2-7 | TRBV20-1 | TRBD1 | many | TGCAGTGCGAGGACAGGTACAAGCTACGAGCAGTACTTC | CSARTGTSYEQYF
TRBJ2-2 | TRBV7-9 | . | few | TGTGCCAGCAGCCCCACGGGGACTCTCGATGAGGGGGAGCTGTTTTTT | CASSPTGTLDEGELFF
TRBJ1-2 | TRBV28 | . | many | TGTGCCATCCTGGACAGATTCTATGGCTACACCTTC | CAILDRFYGYTF
TRBJ1-1 | TRBV7-9 | TRBD1 | . | TGTGCCAGCAGGCCTCAGGGACAGATGAACACTGAAGCTTTCTTT | CASRPQGQMNTEAFF
TRBJ2-3 | TRBV5-1 | . | many | TGCGCCAGCAGCTTGGTACAGGGATACACAGATACGCAGTATTTT | CASSLVQGYTDTQYF
TRBJ1-6 | TRBV6-9 | TRBD1 | . | TGTGCCAGCAGTTACCTAACCGGGACAGGGATCGATAATTCACCCCTCCACTTT | CASSYLTGTGIDNSPLHF
TRBJ2-7 | TRBV20-1 | TRBD1 | . | TGCAGTGCTAGAGAACAGGGGATCGGCGAGCAGTACTTC | CSAREQGIGEQYF
TRBJ1-2 | TRBV20-1 | . | few | TGCAGTGCTAGAAACAGCCAAAACTATGGCTGCACCTTC | CSARNSQNYGCTF
TRBJ2-3 | TRBV7-3 | . | . | TGTGCCAGCAGCTCCTCCAGGGGGGGTACGCAGTATTTT | CASSSSRGGTQYF
TRBJ2-1 | TRBV3-1 | . | many | TGTGCCAGCGGATACGGCACGGATGAGCAGTTCTTC | CASGYGTDEQFF
TRBJ2-7 | TRBV12-3/TRBV12-4 | TRBD2 | many | TGTGCCAGTCGTCGGGCGGGAGTAAACTACGAGCAGTACTTC | CASRRAGVNYEQYF